The 18 T cell receptor beta chains below all came from one sample that was sequenced in a study of cytomegalovirus exposure and HLA in healthy donors (TCRdb year 2017). Library preparation employed the immunoSEQ multiplex PCR assay. TCRdb retrieved this table from immuneACCESS and kept in-frame rearrangements only. Not all clones are present; in checked studies, unresolved V genes account for under half, and no reason is known for the remainder. Recorded for this sample are some 350,000 clones; roughly 87% of them occurred a single time. Of the sample, 1% to 1.5% falls within the top ten clones. Sequencing was performed on PBMCs. These TCRs come from a woman younger than 45 in good health and CMV-seropositive.

This sequence joins TRBV28 and TRBJ2-1; possibly TRBD1 for D (6 bases). CDR1 is MDHEN and CDR2 is SYDVKM in the germline V gene. The CDR3 is made up of 16 amino acids. With 3 bases removed from V and 7 bases from J, the gap between germline ends came to 19 bases. The DNA for the CDR3 is TGTGCCAGCAGTTTTGGGCGACTGGGGGCAGCAAATGAGCAGTTCTTC. It is translated as CASSFGRLGAANEQFF.

The rearrangement links TRBV9 to TRBJ2-5; the D is unclear. CDR1 SGDLS and CDR2 YYNGEE come from the germline V gene. Trimming cost V 0 bases and J 3 bases, with 9 bases left between them. The CDR3 runs to 14 residues. The CDR3 coding sequence is TGTGCCAGCAGCGTAGAAACGGAGAAAGAGACCCAGTACTTC. This translates into CASSVETEKETQYF.

The rearrangement uses TRBV5-1 and TRBJ1-1; 9 bases align to TRBD1. Trimming cost V 3 bases and J 6 bases; bases outside gene matches: 18. Germline V gene sequence: CDR1 SGHRS, CDR2 YFSETQ. The CDR3 has 18 residues. Here the CDR3 DNA reads TGCGCCAGCAGCTCAATCGCGACGGGGACAGGGAGCCGAGCTGAAGCTTTCTTT. It translates to CASSSIATGTGSRAEAFF.

This chain connects TRBV7-2 to TRBJ1-5, with 7 nucleotides matching TRBD1. The CDR3 is made up of 15 amino acids. The germline gives CDR1 SGHTA, CDR2 FQGNSA. V was pared by 5 bases and J by 11 bases, with 15 bases of the junction left unmatched. In nucleotides, the CDR3 is TGTGCCAGCAGCCCGACAGGGAGCCTTATTTGGGCCCAGCATTTT. Protein sequence: CASSPTGSLIWAQHF. The full variable domain, rest sourced from reference TRBV7-2 and TRBJ1-5, is GAGVSQSPSNKVTEKGKDVELRCDPISGHTALYWYRQSLGQGLEFLIYFQGNSAPDKSGLPSDRFSAERTGGSVSTLTIQRTQQEDSAVYLCASSPTGSLIWAQHFGDGTRLSIL.

This chain links TRBV5-6 with TRBJ1-6, with D uncertain. CDR1 SGHDT and CDR2 YYEEEE come from the germline V gene. V was clipped by 1 base and J by 0 bases, with 11 bases between them. The CDR3 totals 17 residues. The CDR3 region is CASSLFSRNSYNSPLHF. The CDR3 nucleotides are TGTGCCAGCAGCTTGTTTAGCAGGAACTCCTATAATTCACCCCTCCACTTT.

This sequence joins TRBV28 and TRBJ2-1; no firm D call. The CDR3 has 10 amino acids. Germline loops: CDR1 MDHEN, CDR2 SYDVKM. V lost 5 bases and J 10 bases, leaving 6 bases between the germline ends. In DNA, the CDR3 is TGTGCCAGCAGTCACCTAGAGCAGTTCTTC. Translating it yields CASSHLEQFF.

As DNA, the CDR3 is TGTGCCAGCAGTCCGCTAGCGGGGGGGCGGGGAGATACGCAGTATTTT. Translated, it gives CASSPLAGGRGDTQYF. The rearrangement joins TRBV2 to TRBJ2-3; 12 positions agree with TRBD2. Germline V gene lookup returns CDR1 SNHLY and CDR2 FYNNEI. The CDR3 totals 16 residues. The trim removed 5 bases at V and 5 bases at J, leaving 8 bases unmatched.

The rearrangement links TRBV27 to TRBJ2-7; TRBD1 matches at 7 bases. V shed 2 bases, J shed 1 base, and the junction held 5 bases outside the gene matches. The CDR3 spans 15 residues. CDR1 MNHEY and CDR2 SMNVEV come from the germline V gene (reference sequence). The CDR3: CASSLGVRGSYEQYF. CDR3 in DNA: TGTGCCAGCAGTTTAGGGGTCAGGGGGTCCTACGAGCAGTACTTC.

The chain employs TRBV5-6 and TRBJ2-7, with D unresolved. The germline V and J ends were trimmed by 7 bases and 4 bases, with 9 bases remaining between them. CDR3 length: 11 residues. Germline V gene data show CDR1 as SGHDT and CDR2 as YYEEEE. CDR3 sequence reads: CASQRGYEQYF. The DNA of the CDR3 is TGTGCCAGCCAGCGTGGATACGAGCAGTACTTC.

This chain uses TRBV13 with TRBJ1-2; 7 bases are a match to TRBD1. This CDR3 spans 16 amino acids. Trimming cost V 5 bases and J 4 bases; bases outside gene matches: 13. Germline V gene lookup returns CDR1 PRHDT and CDR2 FYEKMQ (reference sequence). The CDR3 sequence: CASSARQGGGFYGYTF. For the CDR3, the DNA is TGTGCCAGCAGCGCACGACAGGGTGGGGGATTCTATGGCTACACCTTC.

The CDR3 DNA follows: TGTGCCAGCAGCTTAGGAGGACAGGGGGCGACCTTCTATGGCTACACCTTC. Translation gives CASSLGGQGATFYGYTF. The chain employs TRBV7-2 and TRBJ1-2; 11 bases are shared with TRBD1. The junction had 8 bases not matched to a gene; V was cut back by 1 base and J by 4 bases. The CDR3 spans 17 residues. From germline, CDR1 is SGHTA and CDR2 FQGNSA.

This chain links TRBV6-6 with TRBJ2-7, with D unresolved. Germline loops: CDR1 MNHNY, CDR2 SVGAGI (reference sequence). The germline V and J ends were trimmed by 2 bases and 1 base, with 6 bases remaining between them. This CDR3 is built from 13 residues. The CDR3 DNA is TGTGCCAGCAGTTACGACTTGTCCTACGAGCAGTACTTC. Its translation: CASSYDLSYEQYF.

This rearrangement joins TRBV7-9 to TRBJ2-3, with D perhaps matching TRBD2 (8 bases). Germline V gives CDR1 SEHNR, CDR2 FQNEAQ (reference sequence). This CDR3 is built from 18 residues. The V and J ends lost 5 bases and 1 base respectively, with 22 bases between them. The CDR3 coding sequence is TGTGCCAGCAGCCCACCAGGGGGGCGGGGGGCCCGCACAGATACGCAGTATTTT. It translates to CASSPPGGRGARTDTQYF.

There are a few counts of this clone. The sample contains more than one DNA sequence encoding this CDR3. The chain employs TRBV19 and TRBJ2-7; 7 bases map to TRBD2. Trimming removed 3 bases from V and 7 bases from J; junction bases left unmatched: 3. From germline, CDR1 is LNHDA and CDR2 SQIVND (reference sequence). This CDR3 is 12 amino acids long. The CDR3 DNA is TGTGCCAGTAGTATCGGGGGGAATGAGCAGTACTTC. Protein sequence: CASSIGGNEQYF.

J is TRBJ2-7 and V is TRBV7-6; D is unclear. The CDR3 runs 15 residues. CDR1 is SGHVS, CDR2 FNYEAQ, per germline. Trimming removed 2 bases at V and 0 bases at J, with 11 bases between. DNA of the CDR3: TGTGCCAGCAGCTTAATGGCAGGCCGCTCCTACGAGCAGTACTTC. Encoded protein: CASSLMAGRSYEQYF.

The chain employs TRBV27 and TRBJ2-1; D uncertain. Trimming removed 0 bases from V and 5 bases from J, with 8 bases in between. The length of the CDR3 is 14 residues. CDR1 MNHEY and CDR2 SMNVEV come from the germline V gene (reference sequence). The CDR3 DNA reads TGTGCCAGCAGTTTATCCGGTGGAGACAATGAGCAGTTCTTC. Translated: CASSLSGGDNEQFF.

The J gene is TRBJ2-2, the V gene TRBV4-3, with TRBD1 matching 11 bases. The germline V gene encodes CDR1 LGHNA and CDR2 YSLEER. This CDR3 spans 17 amino acids. After removal of 3 bases from V and 4 bases from J, the junction contained 7 bases not matched to a gene. CDR3 loop: CASSHRTGGAVTGELFF. The CDR3, as DNA: TGCGCCAGCAGCCACCGGACAGGGGGCGCCGTCACCGGGGAGCTGTTTTTT.

This clone was counted a few times. The chain uses TRBV2 and TRBJ1-5, with D perhaps matching TRBD1 (6 bases). Per the germline V gene, CDR1 is SNHLY and CDR2 is FYNNEI. V dropped 6 bases and J dropped 1 base, with 13 bases sitting between them. The CDR3 is 15 residues long. CDR3 nucleotide sequence: TGTGCCAGCAGGACAGGACGCCTCAGCAATCAGCCCCAGCATTTT. This sequence encodes CASRTGRLSNQPQHF. The complete variable domain, with remaining parts taken from reference TRBV2 and TRBJ1-5, reads EPEVTQTPSHQVTQMGQEVILRCVPISNHLYFYWYRQILGQKVEFLVSFYNNEISEKSEIFDDQFSVERPDGSNFTLKIRSTKLEDSAMYFCASRTGRLSNQPQHFGDGTRLSIL.